Below, 25 T cell receptor beta chains from the same sample are listed, as sequenced in a study of CD8 T cells in Susac syndrome. cDNA came from approximately 0.5 to 1 ug RNA primed by random hexamers. TCRdb ran MiXCR on the immunoSEQ multiplex PCR reads and lists one entry per CDR3 protein. The sample lists 73,000 or so distinct CDR3 sequences; less than 95% were seen once. The sample taken for sequencing was CD8+ T cells from PBMCs. The receptors originated from a human donor with multiple sclerosis.

The rearrangement joins TRBV15 to TRBJ2-3, with D possibly being TRBD2 (5 bases). The CDR3 loop spans 13 amino acids. Per germline, CDR1 LNHNV and CDR2 YYDKDF (reference sequence). V lost 8 bases and J 4 bases, leaving 13 bases between the germline ends. In nucleotides, the CDR3 is TGTGCCACCCGTGGACTCGCCCCAGATACGCAGTATTTT. Encoded protein: CATRGLAPDTQYF. Filled out from reference TRBV15 and TRBJ2-3, the complete variable domain reads DAMVIQNPRYQVTQFGKPVTLSCSQTLNHNVMYWYQQKSSQAPKLLFHYYDKDFNNEADTPDNFQSRRPNTSFCFLDIRSPGLGDTAMYLCATRGLAPDTQYFGPGTRLTVL.

This clonotype is a singleton in its sample. The V call is TRBV3-1, the J call TRBJ1-1, with 10 bases matching TRBD1. The CDR3 sequence is 17 residues long. Trimming took 6 bases from V and 0 from J; bases not matched to a gene: 10. CDR1 is LGHDT, CDR2 YNNKEL, per germline (reference sequence). The CDR3 nucleotides are TGTGCCAGCAGTCGCCCCGGGACAGGGGCCATGAACACTGAAGCTTTCTTT. As protein: CASSRPGTGAMNTEAFF.

The gene calls are TRBV4-2 and TRBJ2-6; D call uncertain. V dropped 2 bases and J dropped 2 bases, with 22 bases sitting between them. The CDR3 contains 20 residues. The germline V gene encodes CDR1 LGHNA and CDR2 YNFKEQ. CDR3 sequence: CASSQRQLGSSEAGANVLTF. CDR3 DNA sequence: TGTGCCAGCAGCCAAAGGCAGCTGGGCAGTAGTGAGGCTGGGGCCAACGTCCTGACTTTC.

V gene TRBV25-1 combines with J gene TRBJ1-2; 9 bases align to TRBD1. The CDR3 is 14 residues long. CDR1 and CDR2 (germline): MGHDK, SYGVNS. V was pared by 2 bases and J by 4 bases, with 2 bases of the junction left unmatched. The CDR3: CASSEGTGIYGYTF. DNA of the CDR3: TGTGCCAGCAGTGAAGGGACAGGGATCTATGGCTACACCTTC.

The V call is TRBV2, the J call TRBJ2-5; D remains unclear. Germline values: CDR1 SNHLY, CDR2 FYNNEI. Trimming removed 2 bases at V and 5 bases at J, with 12 bases between. The CDR3 consists of 14 residues. CDR3 DNA: TGTGCCAGCAGTGAATCGGTTGTCTGGGAGACCCAGTACTTC. Its translation: CASSESVVWETQYF.

The J gene is TRBJ1-5, the V gene TRBV27; 7 positions match TRBD1. The CDR3 loop spans 14 amino acids. Germline assignment: CDR1 MNHEY and CDR2 SMNVEV (reference sequence). V gave up 0 bases and J gave up 6 bases; unmatched junction bases: 2. CDR3 in amino acids: CASSLSPGGQPQHF. CDR3 nucleotides: TGTGCCAGCAGTTTATCCCCAGGGGGTCAGCCCCAGCATTTT.

The chain uses TRBV19 and TRBJ2-3; tentative D call: TRBD1 (5 bases). V lost 7 bases and J 5 bases, leaving 13 bases between the germline ends. Germline loops: CDR1 LNHDA, CDR2 SQIVND (reference sequence). The CDR3 extends over 13 amino acids. Here the CDR3 reads CASTADQGDTQYF. In DNA form, the CDR3 reads TGTGCCAGTACAGCCGACCAGGGAGATACGCAGTATTTT. Filled out from reference TRBV19 and TRBJ2-3, the complete variable domain reads DGGITQSPKYLFRKEGQNVTLSCEQNLNHDAMYWYRQDPGQGLRLIYYSQIVNDFQKGDIAEGYSVSREKKESFPLTVTSAQKNPTAFYLCASTADQGDTQYFGPGTRLTVL.

The chain recombines TRBV6-6 with TRBJ2-1; TRBD2 agrees at 10 bases. Germline V lookup: CDR1 MNHNY, CDR2 SVGAGI (reference sequence). Trimming took 3 bases from V and 4 from J; bases not matched to a gene: 3. CDR3 length equals 15 residues. The CDR3 loop is CASSYRTSGYNEQFF. The CDR3 DNA reads TGTGCCAGCAGTTATCGGACTAGCGGTTACAATGAGCAGTTCTTC.

The chain carries TRBV9 and TRBJ2-7, with D tentatively TRBD2 (6 bases). V was trimmed by 0 bases and J by 5 bases, leaving 6 bases between them. The CDR3 has 12 amino acids. CDR1 SGDLS and CDR2 YYNGEE come from the germline V gene. The CDR3 coding sequence is TGTGCCAGCAGCGTAGCGGGGGACGAGCAGTACTTC. It is translated as CASSVAGDEQYF.

V and J are TRBV5-1 and TRBJ2-5, with 11 bases matching TRBD2. The CDR3 is 18 residues long. Per the germline V gene, CDR1 is SGHRS and CDR2 is YFSETQ. V shed 0 bases and J 5 bases; nucleotides not matched to a gene: 12. For the CDR3, the DNA is TGCGCCAGCAGCTTGGGTTGGACTAGCGGGCGACAAGCGGAGACCCAGTACTTC. Its protein product is CASSLGWTSGRQAETQYF.

The chain has TRBV19 and TRBJ1-1, with TRBD1 matching 8 bases. The CDR3 is 15 amino acids. Trimming removed 3 bases from V and 3 bases from J; junction bases left unmatched: 6. Germline CDR1 and CDR2: LNHDA and SQIVND (reference sequence). This CDR3 is CASSMPTGGDTEAFF. Here the CDR3 DNA reads TGTGCCAGTAGTATGCCAACAGGGGGGGACACTGAAGCTTTCTTT.

The genes are TRBV27 and TRBJ1-5; TRBD1 matches at 7 bases. The germline CDR1 and CDR2 sequences are MNHEY and SMNVEV (reference sequence). This CDR3 is built from 14 residues. J gave up 7 bases and V 5 bases, and 8 bases lay outside the gene matches. DNA for the CDR3: TGTGCCAGCAGTCTACAGGGGCTGCGGCAGCCCCAGCATTTT. This encodes CASSLQGLRQPQHF.

The chain employs TRBV29-1 and TRBJ2-1; 11 nucleotides line up with TRBD1. J lost 8 bases, V lost 7 bases, and 7 bases had no gene match. The CDR3 length is 13 residues. From germline, CDR1 is SQVTM and CDR2 ANQGSEA. The CDR3 DNA sequence: TGCAGCGGTCAGGACAGGGGGCCCGATGAGCAGTTCTTC. As protein: CSGQDRGPDEQFF.

The J gene is TRBJ1-2, the V gene TRBV24-1; D is uncertain. CDR1 KGHDR and CDR2 SFDVKD come from the germline V gene. V dropped 2 bases and J dropped 5 bases, with 5 bases sitting between them. The CDR3 spans 12 residues. This CDR3 reads CATSDWAYGYTF. In nucleotides, the CDR3 is TGTGCCACCAGTGATTGGGCGTATGGCTACACCTTC.

This chain connects TRBV3-1 to TRBJ2-1; a possible D gene is TRBD2 (6 bases). V was clipped by 4 bases and J by 4 bases, with 14 bases between them. The CDR3 is 15 residues long. The germline V gene has CDR1 LGHDT and CDR2 YNNKEL (reference sequence). CDR3 sequence (DNA): TGTGCCAGCAGCCGGCGAGGCGGGGCGTACAATGAGCAGTTCTTC. Translating gives CASSRRGGAYNEQFF.

The chain employs TRBV6-2 or TRBV6-3 and TRBJ2-5; D is uncertain. CDR3 size: 18 residues. Germline CDR1 is MNHEY and CDR2 is SVGEGT. V was clipped by 0 bases and J by 4 bases, with 21 bases between them. CDR3 region: CASSYSHISSEGRETQYF. The DNA of the CDR3 is TGTGCCAGCAGTTACTCTCATATATCGAGTGAAGGTCGAGAGACCCAGTACTTC.

This sequence joins TRBV5-6 and TRBJ1-1; D perhaps matches TRBD1 (6 bases). V was pared by 4 bases and J by 5 bases, with 15 bases between. Germline V lookup: CDR1 SGHDT, CDR2 YYEEEE. The CDR3 length is 14 residues. CDR3 amino acids: CASSGGQSGTEAFF. CDR3 sequence (DNA): TGTGCCAGCAGCGGTGGACAGTCGGGAACTGAAGCTTTCTTT.

V usage is TRBV9 and J usage is TRBJ2-1, with TRBD2 as a possible D gene (6 bases). Trimming took off 0 bases at V and 10 bases at J, with 8 bases between the two ends. Germline V gene lookup returns CDR1 SGDLS and CDR2 YYNGEE. CDR3 length: 12 residues. In nucleotides, the CDR3 is TGTGCCAGCAGCGTAGACGGGAGAGAGCAGTTCTTC. Translated: CASSVDGREQFF.

J is TRBJ1-1 and V is TRBV27, with D tentatively TRBD1 (6 bases). The germline V gene has CDR1 MNHEY and CDR2 SMNVEV (reference sequence). This CDR3 is 17 amino acids long. The germline V and J ends were trimmed by 4 bases and 5 bases, with 23 bases remaining between them. This chain's CDR3 is CASSSNLGALVPTEAFF. The DNA for the CDR3 is TGTGCCAGCAGTTCTAATTTGGGGGCACTAGTACCTACTGAAGCTTTCTTT.

This chain uses TRBV11-3 with TRBJ1-2; TRBD1 is a possible D gene (5 bases). Looked up from germline, CDR1 is SGHNT and CDR2 is YENEEA. The CDR3 covers 16 residues. V lost 5 bases, J lost 0 bases, and 16 bases lay in between. CDR3 sequence reads: CASSPLSRTSNYGYTF. CDR3 DNA sequence: TGTGCCAGCAGCCCGCTGTCCCGGACATCTAACTATGGCTACACCTTC.

V gene TRBV27 combines with J gene TRBJ1-2; TRBD1 might be the D (5 bases). Trimming removed 7 bases from V and 6 bases from J, with 15 bases in between. Germline V lookup: CDR1 MNHEY, CDR2 SMNVEV (reference sequence). This CDR3 has 13 residues. The CDR3 DNA is TGTGCCAGCACCAGGGCCGGGCTTGATGGCTACACCTTC. It translates to CASTRAGLDGYTF.

CDR3 in amino acids: CASSEEASGSDEQYF. The CDR3 region has the DNA TGTGCCAGCAGTGAAGAGGCTAGCGGGAGCGACGAGCAGTACTTC. V and J are TRBV6-1 and TRBJ2-7; 10 positions match TRBD2. The germline V gene encodes CDR1 MNHNS and CDR2 SASEGT. The CDR3 has 15 residues. J gave up 5 bases and V 1 base, and 5 bases lay outside the gene matches.

The V call is TRBV5-4, the J call TRBJ2-4, with a possible D match to TRBD2 (5 bases). V shed 5 bases and J shed 8 bases, with 14 bases lying between them. The CDR3 length is 13 residues. Germline lookup yields CDR1 SGHNT and CDR2 YYREEE (reference sequence). CDR3 in amino acids: CASSFRGADIQYF. The CDR3 coding sequence is TGTGCCAGCAGTTTCCGGGGAGCGGACATTCAGTACTTC.

The genes are TRBV7-9 and TRBJ2-7; 8 nucleotides align to TRBD2. V trimming: 5 bases; J trimming: 2 bases; junction bases outside the gene matches: 8. The CDR3 runs 15 residues. Germline V gene sequence: CDR1 SEHNR, CDR2 FQNEAQ (reference sequence). The CDR3 DNA reads as TGTGCCAGCAGCCCCGCTAGCGGGTCCCCCTACGAGCAGTACTTC. It specifies CASSPASGSPYEQYF.

This clonotype is a singleton in its sample. The CDR3 loop reads CASSIGAGPDNEQFF. The DNA for the CDR3 is TGTGCCAGTAGTATAGGAGCGGGACCAGACAATGAGCAGTTCTTC. V and J are TRBV19 and TRBJ2-1, with TRBD2 matching 7 bases. Germline CDR1 is LNHDA and CDR2 is SQIVND (reference sequence). This CDR3 region has 15 residues. Trimming removed 1 base from V and 5 bases from J; junction bases left unmatched: 5. The full variable domain, completed using reference TRBV19 and TRBJ2-1, is DGGITQSPKYLFRKEGQNVTLSCEQNLNHDAMYWYRQDPGQGLRLIYYSQIVNDFQKGDIAEGYSVSREKKESFPLTVTSAQKNPTAFYLCASSIGAGPDNEQFFGPGTRLTVL.